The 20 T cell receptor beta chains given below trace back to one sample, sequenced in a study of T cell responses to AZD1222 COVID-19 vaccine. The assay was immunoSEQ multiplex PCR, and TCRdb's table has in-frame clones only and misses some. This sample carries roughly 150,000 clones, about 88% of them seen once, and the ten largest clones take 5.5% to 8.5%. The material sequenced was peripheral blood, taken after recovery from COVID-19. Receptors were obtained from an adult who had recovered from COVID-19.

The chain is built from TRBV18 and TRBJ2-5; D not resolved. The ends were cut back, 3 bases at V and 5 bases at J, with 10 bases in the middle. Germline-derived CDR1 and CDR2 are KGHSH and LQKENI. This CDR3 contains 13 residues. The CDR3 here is CASSPIKDETQYF. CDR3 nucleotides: TGTGCCAGCTCACCTATAAAGGACGAGACCCAGTACTTC.

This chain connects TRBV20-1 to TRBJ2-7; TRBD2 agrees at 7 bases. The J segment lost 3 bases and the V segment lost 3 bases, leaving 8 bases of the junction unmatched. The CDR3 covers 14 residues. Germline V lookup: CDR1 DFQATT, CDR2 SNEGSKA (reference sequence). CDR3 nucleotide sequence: TGCAGTGCTAGTTTTGGGACTACAGGCTACGAGCAGTACTTC. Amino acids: CSASFGTTGYEQYF.

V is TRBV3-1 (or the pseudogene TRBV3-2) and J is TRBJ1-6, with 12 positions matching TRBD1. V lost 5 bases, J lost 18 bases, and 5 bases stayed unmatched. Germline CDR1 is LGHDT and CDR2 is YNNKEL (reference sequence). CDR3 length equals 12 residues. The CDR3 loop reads CASSWDRGLPHF. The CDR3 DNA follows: TGTGCCAGCAGCTGGGACAGGGGGCTGCCCCACTTT.

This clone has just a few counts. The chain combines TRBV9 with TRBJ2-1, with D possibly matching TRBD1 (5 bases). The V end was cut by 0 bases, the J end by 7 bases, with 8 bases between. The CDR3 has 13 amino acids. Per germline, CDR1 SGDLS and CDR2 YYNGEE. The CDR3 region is CASSVVGANEQFF. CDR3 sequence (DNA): TGTGCCAGCAGCGTAGTAGGGGCTAATGAGCAGTTCTTC.

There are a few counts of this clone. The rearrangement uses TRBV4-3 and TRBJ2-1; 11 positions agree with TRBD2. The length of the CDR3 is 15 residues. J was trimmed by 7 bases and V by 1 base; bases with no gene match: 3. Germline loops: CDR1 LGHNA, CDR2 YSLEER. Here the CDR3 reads CASSQALAGDNEQFF. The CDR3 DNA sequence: TGCGCCAGCAGCCAAGCACTAGCGGGGGATAATGAGCAGTTCTTC.

This chain's CDR3 is CASSLGTGGYRGPEAFF. The CDR3 DNA sequence: TGTGCCAGCAGCTTAGGGACAGGGGGCTATAGGGGCCCTGAAGCTTTCTTT. The chain couples TRBV13 to TRBJ1-1, with 10 bases fitting TRBD1. The V segment lost 0 bases and the J segment 6 bases; nucleotides outside the gene matches: 10. The CDR3 spans 17 residues. CDR1 is PRHDT, CDR2 FYEKMQ, per germline (reference sequence).

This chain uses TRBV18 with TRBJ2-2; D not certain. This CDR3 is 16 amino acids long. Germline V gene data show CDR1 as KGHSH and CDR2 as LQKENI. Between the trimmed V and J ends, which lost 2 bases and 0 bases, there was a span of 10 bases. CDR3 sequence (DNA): TGTGCCAGCTCACCATCTAACACCGCGAACACCGGGGAGCTGTTTTTT. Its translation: CASSPSNTANTGELFF.

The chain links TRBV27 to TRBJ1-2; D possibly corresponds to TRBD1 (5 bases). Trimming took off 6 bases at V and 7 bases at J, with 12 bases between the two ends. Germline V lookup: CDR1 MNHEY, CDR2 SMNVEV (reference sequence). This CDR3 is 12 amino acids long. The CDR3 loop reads CASRGERVGYTF. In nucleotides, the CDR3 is TGTGCCAGCAGAGGGGAGAGGGTTGGCTACACCTTC.

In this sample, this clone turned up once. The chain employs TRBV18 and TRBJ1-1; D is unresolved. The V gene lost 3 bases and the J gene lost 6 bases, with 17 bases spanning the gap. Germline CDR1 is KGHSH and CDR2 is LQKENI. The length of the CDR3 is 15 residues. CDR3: CASSPSASDVSEAFF. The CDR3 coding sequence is TGTGCCAGCTCACCTTCTGCGTCTGACGTCTCTGAAGCTTTCTTT.

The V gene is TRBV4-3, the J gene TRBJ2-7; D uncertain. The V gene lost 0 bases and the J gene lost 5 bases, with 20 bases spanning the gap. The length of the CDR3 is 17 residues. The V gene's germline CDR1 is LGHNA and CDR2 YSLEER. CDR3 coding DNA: TGCGCCAGCAGCCAAGATCCCCGCCCTCCCGGTGTCCACGAGCAGTACTTC. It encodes CASSQDPRPPGVHEQYF.

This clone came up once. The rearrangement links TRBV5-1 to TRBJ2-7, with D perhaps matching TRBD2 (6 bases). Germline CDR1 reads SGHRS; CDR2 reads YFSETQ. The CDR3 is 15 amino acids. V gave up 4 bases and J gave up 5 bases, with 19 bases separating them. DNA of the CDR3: TGCGCCAGCAGCCTTACCGTTCGGGAGAACAACGAGCAGTACTTC. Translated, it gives CASSLTVRENNEQYF. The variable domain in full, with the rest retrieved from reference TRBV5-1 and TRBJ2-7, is KAGVTQTPRYLIKTRGQQVTLSCSPISGHRSVSWYQQTPGQGLQFLFEYFSETQRNKGNFPGRFSGRQFSNSRSEMNVSTLELGDSALYLCASSLTVRENNEQYFGPGTRLTVT.

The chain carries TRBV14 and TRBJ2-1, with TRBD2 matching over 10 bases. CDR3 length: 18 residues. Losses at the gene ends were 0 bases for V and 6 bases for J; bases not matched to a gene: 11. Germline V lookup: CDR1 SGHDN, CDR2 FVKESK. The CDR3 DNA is TGTGCCAGCAGCCAAGAACCGGTTCTAGCGGGAGTTGGCAATGAGCAGTTCTTC. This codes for CASSQEPVLAGVGNEQFF.

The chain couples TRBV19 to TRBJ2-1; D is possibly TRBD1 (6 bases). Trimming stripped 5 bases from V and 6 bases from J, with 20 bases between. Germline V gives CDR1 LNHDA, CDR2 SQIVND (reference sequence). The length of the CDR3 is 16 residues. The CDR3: CASSGTGRRGGNEQFF. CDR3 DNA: TGTGCCAGTAGTGGGACGGGAAGACGAGGGGGCAATGAGCAGTTCTTC.

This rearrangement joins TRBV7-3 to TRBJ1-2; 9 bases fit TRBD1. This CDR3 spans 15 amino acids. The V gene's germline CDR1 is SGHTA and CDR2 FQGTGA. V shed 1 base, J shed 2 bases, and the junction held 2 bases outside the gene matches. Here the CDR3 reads CASSLSGQGNYGYTF. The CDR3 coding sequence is TGTGCCAGCAGCTTAAGCGGACAGGGGAACTATGGCTACACCTTC. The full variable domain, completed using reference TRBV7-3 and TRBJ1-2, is GAGVSQTPSNKVTEKGKYVELRCDPISGHTALYWYRQSLGQGPEFLIYFQGTGAADDSGLPNDRFFAVRPEGSVSTLKIQRTERGDSAVYLCASSLSGQGNYGYTFGSGTRLTVV.

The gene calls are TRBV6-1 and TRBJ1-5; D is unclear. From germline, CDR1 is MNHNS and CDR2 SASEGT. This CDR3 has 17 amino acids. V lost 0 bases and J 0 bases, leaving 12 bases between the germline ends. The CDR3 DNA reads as TGTGCCAGCAGTGAAGCCGCCACTAGAGCTAGCAATCAGCCCCAGCATTTT. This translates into CASSEAATRASNQPQHF.

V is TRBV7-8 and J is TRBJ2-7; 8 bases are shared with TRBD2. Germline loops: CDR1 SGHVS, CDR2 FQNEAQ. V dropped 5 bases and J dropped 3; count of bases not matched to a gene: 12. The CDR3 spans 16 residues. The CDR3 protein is CASSPPGGGIDYEQYF. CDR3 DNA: TGTGCCAGCAGCCCCCCGGGAGGGGGGATCGACTACGAGCAGTACTTC.

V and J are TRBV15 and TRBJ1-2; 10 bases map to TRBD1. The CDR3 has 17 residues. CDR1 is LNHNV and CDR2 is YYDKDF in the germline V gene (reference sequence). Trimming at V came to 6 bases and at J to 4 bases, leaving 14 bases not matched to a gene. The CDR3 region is CATRGTVGDRGIYGYTF. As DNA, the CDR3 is TGTGCCACCAGAGGAACTGTGGGGGACAGGGGAATCTATGGCTACACCTTC.

CDR3 DNA: TGTGCCAGCAGCTTGGACAGGGGGCTATATGGCTACACCTTC. It yields the protein CASSLDRGLYGYTF. The rearrangement joins TRBV7-2 to TRBJ1-2, with 11 bases matching TRBD1. V gave up 3 bases and J gave up 5 bases; unmatched junction bases: 2. The CDR3 has 14 amino acids. The germline gives CDR1 SGHTA, CDR2 FQGNSA.

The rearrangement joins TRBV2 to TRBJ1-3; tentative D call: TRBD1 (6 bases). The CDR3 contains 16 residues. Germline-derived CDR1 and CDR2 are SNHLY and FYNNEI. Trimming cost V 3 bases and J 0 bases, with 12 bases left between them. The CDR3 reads CASSETGLSSGNTIYF. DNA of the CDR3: TGTGCCAGCAGTGAGACAGGTCTCAGCTCTGGAAACACCATATATTTT. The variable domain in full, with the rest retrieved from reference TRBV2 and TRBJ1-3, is EPEVTQTPSHQVTQMGQEVILRCVPISNHLYFYWYRQILGQKVEFLVSFYNNEISEKSEIFDDQFSVERPDGSNFTLKIRSTKLEDSAMYFCASSETGLSSGNTIYFGEGSWLTVV.

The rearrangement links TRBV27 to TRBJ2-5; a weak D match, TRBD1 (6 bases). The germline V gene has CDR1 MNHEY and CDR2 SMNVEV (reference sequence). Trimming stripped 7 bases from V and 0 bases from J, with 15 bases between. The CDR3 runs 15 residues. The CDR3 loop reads CASKSSGTNQETQYF. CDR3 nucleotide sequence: TGTGCCAGCAAGAGCTCCGGGACAAACCAAGAGACCCAGTACTTC.